Sequencing of this T cell receptor (beta chain) was carried out in a study of control samples from healthy donors and cancer patients. The germline CDR1 and CDR2 sequences are MNHEY and SVGEGT. V lost 2 bases and J lost 4; bases outside the gene matches: 5. CDR3 length: 14 amino acids. Profiling relied on immunoSEQ multiplex PCR, and the TCRdb table lists in-frame clones only, not all of them. The data show about 150,000 clones, roughly 94% seen once. The sequence came from a man between 60 and 70 years old with colorectal cancer. The rearrangement links TRBV6-2 or TRBV6-3 to TRBJ2-7; 7 nucleotides align to TRBD2. The sample consisted of PBMCs. DNA of the CDR3: TGTGCCAGCAGTTACGGGACTAATTCTTACGAGCAGTACTTC. It specifies CASSYGTNSYEQYF.